A single T cell receptor beta chain is shown here with its context. Its antigen is as yet unknown. This sample was taken from a study of CD8 T cells in Susac syndrome. Overall study results and limits: The relatively small number of individuals in the TCR sequencing and HLA analysis was acknowledged by the study.

Random hexamers were used to reverse transcribe an amount of roughly 0.5 to 1 ug RNA. An immunoSEQ multiplex PCR amplified TCR beta CDR3 over 54 Vbeta and 13 Jbeta. TCRdb recomputed calls from the immunoSEQ multiplex PCR reads with MiXCR, one row per CDR3 protein. This table has about 210,000 distinct CDR3 sequences, approximately 95% appearing once. Isolation of CD8+ and CD4+ T cells was performed negatively, whereas enrichment of TEMRA cells was done by FACS. The source is a human donor in good health. Source material: CD4+ T cells from PBMCs.

CDR3 in amino acids: CASSTAGLSSRNDEQFF. The CDR3 DNA sequence: TGTGCCAGCAGTACTGCGGGACTATCAAGCCGGAACGATGAGCAGTTCTTC. The chain combines TRBV12-3 or TRBV12-4 with TRBJ2-1; 7 bases line up with TRBD2. The CDR3 loop spans 17 amino acids. V trimming: 5 bases; J trimming: 8 bases; junction bases outside the gene matches: 18.